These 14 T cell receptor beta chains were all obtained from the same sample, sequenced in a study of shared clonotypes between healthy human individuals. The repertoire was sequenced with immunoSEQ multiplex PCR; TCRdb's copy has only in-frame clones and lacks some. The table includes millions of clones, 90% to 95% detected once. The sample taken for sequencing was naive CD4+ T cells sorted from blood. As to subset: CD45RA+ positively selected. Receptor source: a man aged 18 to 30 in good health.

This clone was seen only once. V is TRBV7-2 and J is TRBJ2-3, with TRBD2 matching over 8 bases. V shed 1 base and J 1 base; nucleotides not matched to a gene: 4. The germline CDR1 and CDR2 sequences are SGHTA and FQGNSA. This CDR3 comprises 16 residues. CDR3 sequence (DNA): TGTGCCAGCAGCTTAGTTGCACTAGCGGGCACAGATACGCAGTATTTT. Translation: CASSLVALAGTDTQYF.

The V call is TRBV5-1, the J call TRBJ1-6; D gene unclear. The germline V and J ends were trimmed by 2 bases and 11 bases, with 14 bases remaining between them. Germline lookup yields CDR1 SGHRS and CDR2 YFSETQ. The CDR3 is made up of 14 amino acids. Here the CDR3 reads CASSFNGLGAPLHF. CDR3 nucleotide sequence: TGCGCCAGCAGCTTTAACGGGTTGGGTGCACCCCTCCACTTT. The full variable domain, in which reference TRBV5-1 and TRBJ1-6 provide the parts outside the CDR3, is KAGVTQTPRYLIKTRGQQVTLSCSPISGHRSVSWYQQTPGQGLQFLFEYFSETQRNKGNFPGRFSGRQFSNSRSEMNVSTLELGDSALYLCASSFNGLGAPLHFGNGTRLTVT.

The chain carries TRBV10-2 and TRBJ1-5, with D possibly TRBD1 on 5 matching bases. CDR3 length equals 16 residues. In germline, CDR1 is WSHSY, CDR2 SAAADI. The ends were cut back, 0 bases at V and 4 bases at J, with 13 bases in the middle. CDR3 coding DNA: TGCGCCAGCAGTGAGTCGGGGCAGGGAGGGAATCAGCCCCAGCATTTT. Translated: CASSESGQGGNQPQHF.

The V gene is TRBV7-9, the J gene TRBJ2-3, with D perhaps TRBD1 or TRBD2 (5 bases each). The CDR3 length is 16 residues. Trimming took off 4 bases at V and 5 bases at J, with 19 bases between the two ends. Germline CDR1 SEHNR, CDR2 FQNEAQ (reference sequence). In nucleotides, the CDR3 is TGTGCCAGCAGCTCACAGAGGGGAATGTCAAGAGATACGCAGTATTTT. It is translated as CASSSQRGMSRDTQYF.

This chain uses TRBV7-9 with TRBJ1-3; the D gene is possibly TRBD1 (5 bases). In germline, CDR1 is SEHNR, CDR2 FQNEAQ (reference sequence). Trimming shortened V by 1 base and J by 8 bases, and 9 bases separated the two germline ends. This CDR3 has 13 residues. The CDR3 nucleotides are TGTGCCAGCAGCTTAGTGGGGGAATACACCATATATTTT. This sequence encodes CASSLVGEYTIYF.

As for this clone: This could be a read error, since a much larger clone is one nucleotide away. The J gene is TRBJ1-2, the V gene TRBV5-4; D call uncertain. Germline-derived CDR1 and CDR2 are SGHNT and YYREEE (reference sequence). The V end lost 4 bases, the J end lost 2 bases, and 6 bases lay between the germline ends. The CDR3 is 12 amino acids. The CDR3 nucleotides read TGTGCCAGCAGCACTTACAACTATGGCTACACCTTC. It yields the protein CASSTYNYGYTF.

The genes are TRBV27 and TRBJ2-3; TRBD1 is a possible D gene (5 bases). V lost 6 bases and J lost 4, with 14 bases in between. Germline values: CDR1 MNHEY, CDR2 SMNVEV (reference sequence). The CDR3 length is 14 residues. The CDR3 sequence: CASRGQGYADTQYF. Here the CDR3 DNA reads TGTGCCAGCAGGGGGCAGGGATACGCAGATACGCAGTATTTT.

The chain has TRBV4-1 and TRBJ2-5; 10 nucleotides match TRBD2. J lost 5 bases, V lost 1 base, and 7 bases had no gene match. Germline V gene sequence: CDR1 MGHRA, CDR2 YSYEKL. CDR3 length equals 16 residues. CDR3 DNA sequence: TGCGCCAGCAGCCAAGGACCCAGCGGGGGGGCGGAGACCCAGTACTTC. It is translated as CASSQGPSGGAETQYF.

For the CDR3, the DNA is TGTGCCAGCCGGCCCAGCGGGGATTACAATGAGCAGTTCTTC. It translates to CASRPSGDYNEQFF. The chain carries TRBV6-6 and TRBJ2-1; 7 positions match TRBD2. The germline V gene encodes CDR1 MNHNY and CDR2 SVGAGI (reference sequence). The length of the CDR3 is 14 residues. V was clipped by 8 bases and J by 4 bases; unmatched bases: 8.

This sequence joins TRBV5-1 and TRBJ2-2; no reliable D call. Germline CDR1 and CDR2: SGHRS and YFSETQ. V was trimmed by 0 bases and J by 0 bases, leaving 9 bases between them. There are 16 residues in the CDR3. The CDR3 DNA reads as TGCGCCAGCAGCTTGGTTATTGAGGCGAACACCGGGGAGCTGTTTTTT. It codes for CASSLVIEANTGELFF.

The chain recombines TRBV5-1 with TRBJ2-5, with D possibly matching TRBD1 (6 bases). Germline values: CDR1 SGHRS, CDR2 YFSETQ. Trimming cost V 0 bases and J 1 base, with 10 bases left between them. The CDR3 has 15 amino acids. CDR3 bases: TGCGCCAGCAGCTTGGCCTTGGGGGCCCAAGAGACCCAGTACTTC. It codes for CASSLALGAQETQYF.

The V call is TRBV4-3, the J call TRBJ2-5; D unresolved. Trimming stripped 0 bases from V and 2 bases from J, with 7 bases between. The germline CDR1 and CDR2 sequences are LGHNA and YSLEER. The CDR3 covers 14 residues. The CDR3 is CASSQDSEQETQYF. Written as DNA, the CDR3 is TGCGCCAGCAGCCAAGATTCCGAACAAGAGACCCAGTACTTC.

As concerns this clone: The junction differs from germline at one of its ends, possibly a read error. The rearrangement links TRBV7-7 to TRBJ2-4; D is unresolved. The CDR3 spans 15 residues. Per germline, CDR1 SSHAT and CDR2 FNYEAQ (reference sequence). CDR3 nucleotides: TGTGCTAGCAGCTTCCCCCTACAGACACTAAACATTCAGTACTTC. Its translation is CASSFPLQTLNIQYF.

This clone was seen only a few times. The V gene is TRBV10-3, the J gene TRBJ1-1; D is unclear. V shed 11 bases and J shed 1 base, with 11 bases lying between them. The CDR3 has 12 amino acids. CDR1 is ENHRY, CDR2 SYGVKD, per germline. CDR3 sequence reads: CASHPGNTEAFF. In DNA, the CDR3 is TGTGCCTCCCATCCAGGGAACACTGAAGCTTTCTTT.